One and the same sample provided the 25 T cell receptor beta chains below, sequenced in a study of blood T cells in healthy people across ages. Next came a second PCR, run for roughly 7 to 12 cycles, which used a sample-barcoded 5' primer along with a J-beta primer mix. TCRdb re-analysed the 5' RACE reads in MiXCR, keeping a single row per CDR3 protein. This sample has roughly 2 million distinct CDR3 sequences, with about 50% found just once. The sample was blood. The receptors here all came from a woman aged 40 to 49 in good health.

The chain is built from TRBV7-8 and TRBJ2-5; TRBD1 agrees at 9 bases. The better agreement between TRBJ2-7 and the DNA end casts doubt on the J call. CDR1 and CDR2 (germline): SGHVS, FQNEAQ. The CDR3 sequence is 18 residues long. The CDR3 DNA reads TGTGCCAGCAGCCCTCGACAGGGGGAACCAGGGGATACCTACGAGCAGTACTTC. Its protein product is CASSPRQGEPGDTYEQYF.

CDR3 bases: TGTGCCAGCTCACCACCGTCCCAGGTCCAGGAGACCCAGTACTTC. It encodes CASSPPSQVQETQYF. The V gene is TRBV18, the J gene TRBJ2-4; D remains ambiguous. The end of the DNA aligns better with TRBJ2-5, so the J call may be wrong. This CDR3 contains 15 residues. Germline V CDR1 and CDR2: KGHSH, LQKENI.

The CDR3 DNA reads TGTGCCAGCAGGGGTACAGGGTCGACCACTGAAGCTTTCTTT. It is translated as CASRGTGSTTEAFF. The V call is TRBV9, the J call TRBJ1-1; a weak D match, TRBD1 (6 bases). Trimming removed 5 bases from V and 4 bases from J, with 15 bases in between. Germline V lookup: CDR1 SGDLS, CDR2 YYNGEE. The CDR3 runs 14 residues.

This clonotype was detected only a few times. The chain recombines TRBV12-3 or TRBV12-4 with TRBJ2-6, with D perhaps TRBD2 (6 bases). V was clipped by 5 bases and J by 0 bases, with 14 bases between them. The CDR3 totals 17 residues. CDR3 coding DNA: TGTGCCAGCAGTCAACCGGGACTGCTCTCTGGGGCCAACGTCCTGACTTTC. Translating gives CASSQPGLLSGANVLTF.

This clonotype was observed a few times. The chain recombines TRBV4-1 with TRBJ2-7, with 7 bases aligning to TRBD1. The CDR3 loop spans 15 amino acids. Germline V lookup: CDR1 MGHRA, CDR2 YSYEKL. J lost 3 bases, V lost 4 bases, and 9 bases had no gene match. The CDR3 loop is CASSLTDRVVYEQYF. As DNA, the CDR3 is TGCGCCAGCAGCCTCACCGACAGGGTGGTCTACGAGCAGTACTTC.

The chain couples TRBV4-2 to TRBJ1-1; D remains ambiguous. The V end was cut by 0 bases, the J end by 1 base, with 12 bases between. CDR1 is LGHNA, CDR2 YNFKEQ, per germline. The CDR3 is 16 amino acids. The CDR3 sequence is CASSQDGGLKNTEAFF. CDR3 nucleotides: TGTGCCAGCAGCCAAGATGGCGGACTTAAGAACACTGAAGCTTTCTTT.

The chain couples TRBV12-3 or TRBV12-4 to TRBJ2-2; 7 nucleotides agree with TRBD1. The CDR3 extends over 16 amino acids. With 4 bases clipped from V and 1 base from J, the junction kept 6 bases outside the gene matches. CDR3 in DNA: TGTGCCAGCAGTTGGACCGGGACAGTGAACACCGGGGAGCTGTTTTTT. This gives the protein CASSWTGTVNTGELFF.

CDR3: CASSPTDRDLEDTQYF. The CDR3 DNA sequence: TGCGCCAGCAGCCCGACCGACAGGGACCTGGAGGATACGCAGTATTTT. The J gene is TRBJ2-3, the V gene TRBV4-3, with TRBD1 matching 7 bases. Germline V gene data show CDR1 as LGHNA and CDR2 as YSLEER. The V gene end was trimmed by 4 bases and the J gene end by 6 bases; junction bases not matched to a gene: 13. The CDR3 totals 16 residues.

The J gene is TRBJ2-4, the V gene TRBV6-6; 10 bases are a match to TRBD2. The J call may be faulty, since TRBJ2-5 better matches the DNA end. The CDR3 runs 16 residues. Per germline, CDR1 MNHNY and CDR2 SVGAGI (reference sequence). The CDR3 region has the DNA TGTGCCAGCAGTAAAGGTGGTAGCGGGGGGTGGGAGACCCAGTACTTC. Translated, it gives CASSKGGSGGWETQYF.

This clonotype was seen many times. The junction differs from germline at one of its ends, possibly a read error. The CDR3 nucleotides are TGCGCCAGCAGCGGAGGGGGCCGAGAGACCCAGTACTTC. It translates to CASSGGGRETQYF. This chain connects TRBV7-2 to TRBJ2-5, with D possibly TRBD1 on 7 matching bases. Germline-derived CDR1 and CDR2 are SGHTA and FQGNSA. This CDR3 has 13 residues.

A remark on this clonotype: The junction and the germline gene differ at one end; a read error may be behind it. The CDR3 DNA sequence: TGTGCCAGCAGCTTAGCAAGCGGGATGAGCTCCAACGAGCAGTACTTC. Translating it yields CASSLASGMSSNEQYF. The chain recombines TRBV7-8 with TRBJ2-4, with 7 nucleotides matching TRBD2. Matching the DNA end better, TRBJ2-7 makes the J call doubtful. Germline V gives CDR1 SGHVS, CDR2 FQNEAQ. This CDR3 is 16 amino acids long.

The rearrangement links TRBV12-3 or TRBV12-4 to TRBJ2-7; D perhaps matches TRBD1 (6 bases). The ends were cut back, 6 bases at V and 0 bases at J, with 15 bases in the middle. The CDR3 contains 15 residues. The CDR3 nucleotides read TGTGCCAGCAGCGCCAGGGACATAAGCTCCTACGAGCAGTACTTC. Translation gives CASSARDISSYEQYF.

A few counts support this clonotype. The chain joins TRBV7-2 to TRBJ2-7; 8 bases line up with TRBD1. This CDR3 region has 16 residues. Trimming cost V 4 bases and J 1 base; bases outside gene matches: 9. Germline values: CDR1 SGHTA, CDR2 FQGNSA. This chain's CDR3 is CASSSPRGQGSYEQYF. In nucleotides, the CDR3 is TGTGCCAGCAGCTCTCCCAGAGGACAGGGTTCCTACGAGCAGTACTTC. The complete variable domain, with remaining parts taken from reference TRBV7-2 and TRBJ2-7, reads GAGVSQSPSNKVTEKGKDVELRCDPISGHTALYWYRQSLGQGLEFLIYFQGNSAPDKSGLPSDRFSAERTGGSVSTLTIQRTQQEDSAVYLCASSSPRGQGSYEQYFGPGTRLTVT.

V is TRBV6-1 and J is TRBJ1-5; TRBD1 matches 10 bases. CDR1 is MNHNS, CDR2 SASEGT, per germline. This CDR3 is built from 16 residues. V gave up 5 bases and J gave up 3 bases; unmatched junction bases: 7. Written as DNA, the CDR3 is TGTGCCAGCAGTTTGACAGGGGGCGCGAACAATCAGCCCCAGCATTTT. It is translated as CASSLTGGANNQPQHF.

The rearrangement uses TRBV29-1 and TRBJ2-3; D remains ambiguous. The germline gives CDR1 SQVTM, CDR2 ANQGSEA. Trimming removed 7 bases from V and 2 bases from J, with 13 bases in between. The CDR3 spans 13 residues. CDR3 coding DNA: TGCAGCGCTAATAAAGGAGCCACAGATACGCAGTATTTT. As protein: CSANKGATDTQYF.

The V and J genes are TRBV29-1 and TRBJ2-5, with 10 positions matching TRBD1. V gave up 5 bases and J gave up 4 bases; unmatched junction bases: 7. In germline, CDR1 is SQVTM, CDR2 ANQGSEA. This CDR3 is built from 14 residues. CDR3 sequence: CSVYSRTGGETQYF. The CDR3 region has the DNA TGCAGCGTTTACTCAAGGACAGGGGGAGAGACCCAGTACTTC.

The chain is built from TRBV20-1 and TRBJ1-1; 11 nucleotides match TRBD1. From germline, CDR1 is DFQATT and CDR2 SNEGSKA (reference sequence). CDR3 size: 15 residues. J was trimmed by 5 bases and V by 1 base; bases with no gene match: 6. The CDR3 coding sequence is TGCAGTGCTAGAGGGCTTGGGACAGGGGGAACTGAAGCTTTCTTT. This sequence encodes CSARGLGTGGTEAFF.

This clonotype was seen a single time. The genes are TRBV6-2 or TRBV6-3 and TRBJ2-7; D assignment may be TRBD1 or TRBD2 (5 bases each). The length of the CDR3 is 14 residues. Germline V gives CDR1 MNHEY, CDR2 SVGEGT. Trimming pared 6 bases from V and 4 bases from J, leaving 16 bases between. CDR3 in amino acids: CASRKAGSHYEQYF. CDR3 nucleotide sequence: TGTGCCAGCAGGAAGGCAGGGAGTCATTACGAGCAGTACTTC.

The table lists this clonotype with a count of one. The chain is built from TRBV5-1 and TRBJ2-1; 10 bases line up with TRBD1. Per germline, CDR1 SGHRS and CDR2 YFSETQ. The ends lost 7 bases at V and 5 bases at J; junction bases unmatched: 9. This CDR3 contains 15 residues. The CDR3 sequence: CASAITGTGDNEQFF. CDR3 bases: TGCGCCAGCGCGATTACCGGGACAGGGGACAATGAGCAGTTCTTC.

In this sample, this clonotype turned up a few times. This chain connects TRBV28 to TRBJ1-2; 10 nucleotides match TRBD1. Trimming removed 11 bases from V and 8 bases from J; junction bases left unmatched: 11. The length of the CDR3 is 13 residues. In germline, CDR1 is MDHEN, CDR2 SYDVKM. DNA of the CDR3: TGTGCCTCCCGGGGCGGGACAGGGGAAGGCTACACCTTC. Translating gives CASRGGTGEGYTF.

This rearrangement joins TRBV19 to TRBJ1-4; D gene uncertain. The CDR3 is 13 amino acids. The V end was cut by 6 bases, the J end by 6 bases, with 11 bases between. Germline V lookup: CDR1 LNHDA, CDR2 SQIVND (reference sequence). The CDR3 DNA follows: TGTGCCAGTAGCTTCATCCGGGATGAAAAACTGTTTTTT. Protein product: CASSFIRDEKLFF.

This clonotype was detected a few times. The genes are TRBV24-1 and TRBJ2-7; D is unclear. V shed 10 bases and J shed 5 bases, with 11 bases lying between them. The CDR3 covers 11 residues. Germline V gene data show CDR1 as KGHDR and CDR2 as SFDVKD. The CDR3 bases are TGTGCCACGGCCCAGACGGACGAGCAGTACTTC. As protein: CATAQTDEQYF.

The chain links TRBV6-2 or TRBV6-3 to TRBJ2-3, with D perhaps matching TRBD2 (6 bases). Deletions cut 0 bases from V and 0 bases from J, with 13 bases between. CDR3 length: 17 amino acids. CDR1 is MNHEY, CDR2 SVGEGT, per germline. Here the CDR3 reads CASSYSRLVGSTDTQYF. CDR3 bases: TGTGCCAGCAGTTACTCTCGACTAGTGGGGAGCACAGATACGCAGTATTTT.

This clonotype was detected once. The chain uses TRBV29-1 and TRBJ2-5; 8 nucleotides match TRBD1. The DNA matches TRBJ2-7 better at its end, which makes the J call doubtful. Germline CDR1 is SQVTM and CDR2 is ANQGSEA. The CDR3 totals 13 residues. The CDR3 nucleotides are TGCAGCGTCGACGGACAGGGCAGCTACGAGCAGTACTTC. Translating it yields CSVDGQGSYEQYF.

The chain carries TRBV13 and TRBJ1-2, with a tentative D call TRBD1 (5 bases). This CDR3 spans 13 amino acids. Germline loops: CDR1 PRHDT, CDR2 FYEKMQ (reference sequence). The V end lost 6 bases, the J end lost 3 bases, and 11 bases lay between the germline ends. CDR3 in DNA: TGTGCCAGCAGGCTCCGGGGGGACTATGGCTACACCTTC. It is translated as CASRLRGDYGYTF.